The rows below give T cell receptor beta chains drawn from one sample of a study of lymphopenia after photon versus proton radiotherapy. Method: immunoSEQ multiplex PCR; TCRdb's copy keeps in-frame clones and lacks some. The repertoire includes some 40,000 clones, about 86% of them detected once, and approximately 10% sits in the top ten. The sequencing used peripheral blood, collected from a patient treated with proton-based radiotherapy. The source of these receptors is a woman between 70 and 85 years old with pancreatic cancer. Some clones in this sample may be carry-over from other donors' samples. Each CDR3 is given with its conserved first and last residue. A D gene is named only where the DNA matches it firmly. Size values are once, few and many counts, or a class for expanded clones, and some rows have none.

clone_size j_call v_call d_call cdr3_nt cdr3_aa
few TRBJ1-1 TRBV19 TRBD1 TGTGCCAGTATTAAGACAGGGGGATCTGAAGCTTTCTTT CASIKTGGSEAFF
. TRBJ2-1 TRBV28 TRBD1 TGTGCCAGCGGAACCGGGACAGGGGGGAATGAGCAGTTCTTC CASGTGTGGNEQFF
. TRBJ1-2 TRBV5-1 TRBD1 TGCGCCAGCAGCGAAAGACAGGGGGCGAACTATGGCTACACCTTC CASSERQGANYGYTF
. TRBJ2-2 TRBV19 TRBD1 TGTGCCAGTACCTGGACAGGTTGGGGCGGGGAGCTGTTTTTT CASTWTGWGGELFF
. TRBJ1-6 TRBV27 . TGTGCCAGCAGTTTATCGGGACTCCATAATTCACCCCTCCACTTT CASSLSGLHNSPLHF
medium-sized TRBJ2-7 TRBV5-1 TRBD2 TGCGCCAGCAGCTTTAGCGGGAGCTACTCCTACGAGCAGTACTTC CASSFSGSYSYEQYF
. TRBJ2-6 TRBV5-6 . TGTGCCAGCATCCGGACCTCCAGAGGCTCTGGGGCCAACGTCCTGACTTTC CASIRTSRGSGANVLTF
. TRBJ2-7 TRBV19 . TGTGCCAGTAAAGGGGCGGAGAGCTCCTACGAGCAGTACTTC CASKGAESSYEQYF
. TRBJ1-2 TRBV5-1 . TGCGCCAGCAGCTTCCCAGGTGATGGCTACACCTTC CASSFPGDGYTF
few TRBJ2-3 TRBV9 . TGTGCCAGCAGCTTGGCGGGATCCACAGATACGCAGTATTTT CASSLAGSTDTQYF
. TRBJ1-3 TRBV5-1 TRBD1 TGCGCCAGCAGCGTTCGACAGGGGACTGGAAACACCATATATTTT CASSVRQGTGNTIYF
. TRBJ2-1 TRBV27 . TGTGCCAGCAGTGTACAGGCCTACTCCTACAATGAGCAGTTCTTC CASSVQAYSYNEQFF
. TRBJ2-1 TRBV27 TRBD1 TGTGCCAGCAGGGCCGGGACAGGGGAAGTAAACTACCGGGATGAGCAGTTCTTC CASRAGTGEVNYRDEQFF
. TRBJ2-1 TRBV2 TRBD2 TGTGCCAGCAAAACTAGCGGGCCGAGCTCCTACAATGAGCAGTTCTTC CASKTSGPSSYNEQFF
. TRBJ1-3 TRBV7-2 . TGTGCCAGCAGCTTATGGGGGAGCGGCTCTGGAAACACCATATATTTT CASSLWGSGSGNTIYF
. TRBJ2-1 TRBV7-2 . TGTGCCAGCAGCTTATCAGCTTCCTACAATGAGCAGTTCTTC CASSLSASYNEQFF
. TRBJ2-5 TRBV28 TRBD2 TGTGCCAGCAGTACAACCCTAAGACTAGCGGGAAGAGGAGAGACCCAGTACTTC CASSTTLRLAGRGETQYF
. TRBJ2-7 TRBV11-1 . TGTGCCAGCAGCTTAGCGCCTGCGTCTTCCTACGAGCAGTACTTC CASSLAPASSYEQYF
. TRBJ2-1 TRBV15 TRBD2 TGTGCCACCAGCAGAGATCTAACTAGCGGGGCAAATGAGCAGTTCTTC CATSRDLTSGANEQFF
. TRBJ2-1 TRBV11-2 . TGTGCCAGCAGCTTAGCGGTCAGCTCCAATGAGCAGTTCTTC CASSLAVSSNEQFF
. TRBJ2-4 TRBV28 TRBD1 TGTGCCAGCAGTAGGGACAGAAACATTCAGTACTTC CASSRDRNIQYF
. TRBJ2-5 TRBV28 . TGTGCCAGCAGTTTTTTATCAGGGCAGGCCAAAGAGACCCAGTACTTC CASSFLSGQAKETQYF
. TRBJ2-1 TRBV19 . TGTGCCAGTAGCACAGGACTTGTCTACAATGAGCAGTTCTTC CASSTGLVYNEQFF
. TRBJ1-4 TRBV5-1 . TGCGCCAGCAGCTTGACGGGGAGTGCAACTAATGAAAAACTGTTTTTT CASSLTGSATNEKLFF
. TRBJ1-4 TRBV7-8 TRBD1 TGTGCCAGCAGCTTAAGGGGGACAGGTAGTTCAACTAATGAAAAACTGTTTTTT CASSLRGTGSSTNEKLFF
. TRBJ1-4 TRBV27 . TGTGCCAGCAGCTCTTCAACAGGGCTCGATGAAAAACTGTTTTTT CASSSSTGLDEKLFF
. TRBJ2-5 TRBV5-1 . TGCGCCAGCAGCCGGAAGAGTTCCCAAGAGACCCAGTACTTC CASSRKSSQETQYF
. TRBJ2-1 TRBV4-2 TRBD2 TGTGCCAGCAGCCAAGTGGGGGGGAGGTCTTACAATGAGCAGTTCTTC CASSQVGGRSYNEQFF
. TRBJ1-4 TRBV5-1 . TGCGCCAGCAGCTTGTCCGGGTCGGGTGAAAAACTGTTTTTT CASSLSGSGEKLFF
. TRBJ1-2 TRBV6-5 . TGTGCCAGCAGTTACCTACGGACAAGGGCGGGCTATGGCTACACCTTC CASSYLRTRAGYGYTF
. TRBJ1-6 TRBV28 . TGTGCCAGCAGTTCCCTTAGATCCGGAAGGGTGGCCCTCCACTTT CASSSLRSGRVALHF
. TRBJ2-7 TRBV7-8 . TGTGCCAGCAGCTTAGCGCGGGCCAGGGGAGGTCCCTACGAGCAGTACTTC CASSLARARGGPYEQYF
. TRBJ2-2 TRBV10-1 . TGCGCCAGCAGTAAACGGGGGAACGGGGAGCTGTTTTTT CASSKRGNGELFF
. TRBJ2-3 TRBV10-3 . TGTGCCATCAGTGAGACTAGAGGCTCTCTCACAGATACGCAGTATTTT CAISETRGSLTDTQYF